The 8 T cell receptor beta chains reported below all come from one sample, sequenced in a study of blood T cell repertoires in COVID-19. Using immunoSEQ multiplex PCR, the repertoire was profiled, and TCRdb retains in-frame clones only, with some absent. This table has 100,000 to 120,000 clones, around 83% appearing once. Input material: peripheral blood. The receptor set was obtained from a woman aged 55-69 years with COVID-19, enrolled during active disease.

This clone was found once. The chain combines TRBV24-1 with TRBJ2-5; D may be TRBD1 (6 bases). Trimming shortened V by 2 bases and J by 1 base, and 7 bases separated the two germline ends. The CDR3 has 14 amino acids. From germline, CDR1 is KGHDR and CDR2 SFDVKD. CDR3 coding DNA: TGTGCCACCAGTGATTGGACAGCCCAAGAGACCCAGTACTTC. Translated, it gives CATSDWTAQETQYF.

The V gene is TRBV30, the J gene TRBJ1-2; D is undetermined. The germline V gene encodes CDR1 GTSNPN and CDR2 SVGIG (reference sequence). The CDR3 contains 11 residues. V was cut by 5 bases and J by 4 bases, with 8 bases left in between. Here the CDR3 reads CAWGLSYGYTF. Written as DNA, the CDR3 is TGTGCCTGGGGACTGAGCTATGGCTACACCTTC.

The V and J genes are TRBV7-2 and TRBJ1-4; unclear D gene. This CDR3 comprises 15 residues. CDR1 SGHTA and CDR2 FQGNSA come from the germline V gene. V shed 5 bases and J shed 0 bases, with 10 bases lying between them. DNA for the CDR3: TGTGCCAGCAGCCTCACCCCTACAACTAATGAAAAACTGTTTTTT. Its protein is CASSLTPTTNEKLFF.

The V gene is TRBV5-4, the J gene TRBJ2-1; 9 bases are shared with TRBD1. The CDR3 has 13 amino acids. Germline V gives CDR1 SGHNT, CDR2 YYREEE (reference sequence). Trimming removed 6 bases from V and 4 bases from J; junction bases left unmatched: 2. CDR3 DNA: TGTGCCAGCAAGGGACAGGGATACAATGAGCAGTTCTTC. This sequence encodes CASKGQGYNEQFF.

The rearrangement joins TRBV19 to TRBJ2-7; maybe TRBD1 (5 bases). Trimming shortened V by 7 bases and J by 1 base, and 11 bases separated the two germline ends. The CDR3 has 13 amino acids. Germline CDR1 is LNHDA and CDR2 is SQIVND (reference sequence). CDR3 coding DNA: TGTGCCAGTAATCCGGACAATTCCTACGAGCAGTACTTC. This encodes CASNPDNSYEQYF.

The rearrangement uses TRBV5-1 and TRBJ1-6; D is uncertain. CDR3 length: 14 residues. V dropped 0 bases and J dropped 9 bases, with 10 bases sitting between them. Germline CDR1 and CDR2: SGHRS and YFSETQ. The chain's CDR3 is CASSLAARGSPLHF. The CDR3 region has the DNA TGCGCCAGCAGCTTGGCGGCTCGGGGTTCACCCCTCCACTTT.

This chain links TRBV5-1 with TRBJ2-5, with 7 bases fitting TRBD2. The CDR3 totals 15 residues. The V gene end was trimmed by 0 bases and the J gene end by 1 base; junction bases not matched to a gene: 3. Germline-derived CDR1 and CDR2 are SGHRS and YFSETQ. The CDR3 here is CASSLAPGGQETQYF. The DNA for the CDR3 is TGCGCCAGCAGCTTGGCCCCGGGAGGCCAAGAGACCCAGTACTTC.

There are a few counts of this clone. The chain uses TRBV3-1 (or the pseudogene TRBV3-2) and TRBJ1-4, with TRBD1 as a possible D gene (5 bases). V lost 1 base and J lost 7, with 16 bases in between. Germline CDR1 is LGHDT and CDR2 is YNNKEL (reference sequence). The CDR3 extends over 16 amino acids. The CDR3 sequence is CASSQAPRGGSEKLFF. CDR3 DNA sequence: TGTGCCAGCAGCCAAGCGCCAAGGGGAGGTAGTGAAAAACTGTTTTTT.